This T cell receptor (beta chain) was documented in a study of identical twins. Study-level points and caveats: Memory repertoires showed no such pattern, whereas abundant cord blood beta clonotypes carried fewer insertions.

Each CDR3 protein gets one entry after TCRdb re-called the 5' RACE reads with MiXCR. The data hold about 730,000 distinct CDR3 sequences, with about 20% observed a single time. This clonotype was seen a handful of times. Its cognate antigen is unknown. The CDR3 is made up of 16 amino acids. Germline V gene data show CDR1 as LNHNV and CDR2 as YYDKDF (reference sequence). V shed 1 base and J shed 9 bases, with 19 bases lying between them. The data also belong to a second study, concerning T cells expressing NK-cell markers. That report adds: The eight sequenced donors comprised seven who were HCMV-seropositive and one who was seronegative.

Sequenced: PBMCs. The rearrangement links TRBV15 to TRBJ2-1; tentatively, D is TRBD2 (7 bases). The origin of this receptor is a woman younger than 30 in good health. DNA of the CDR3: TGTGCCACCAGCAGAGGGGGGGGCGTGGGTAGCGGTGAGCAGTTCTTC. It encodes CATSRGGGVGSGEQFF.